A single sample is the source of the 10 T cell receptor beta chains below, sequenced in a study of a mutant IDH1 vaccine in newly diagnosed glioma. The method was immunoSEQ multiplex PCR; TCRdb's version includes in-frame clones alone and lacks a portion of them. The table lists 59,000 or so clones, more than 85% of them singletons. Time point: baseline, week 1 (first vaccination visit). Specified treatment: pre-vaccination baseline after standard-of-care therapy. Here the sequenced sample was PBMCs, taken from a glioma patient treated with radiotherapy, temozolomide or both. These receptors all come from a man aged 45-60 years with glioma.

The J gene is TRBJ1-2, the V gene TRBV11-2; D gene uncertain. The CDR3 extends over 13 amino acids. Trimming removed 2 bases at V and 0 bases at J, with 4 bases between. Germline CDR1 reads SGHAT; CDR2 reads FQNNGV. This CDR3 reads CASSLSSNYGYTF. The CDR3 DNA sequence: TGTGCCAGCAGCTTATCTTCTAACTATGGCTACACCTTC.

The chain employs TRBV25-1 and TRBJ2-3, with 9 bases that match TRBD1. Germline-derived CDR1 and CDR2 are MGHDK and SYGVNS. The CDR3 runs to 15 residues. V dropped 7 bases and J dropped 1; count of bases not matched to a gene: 6. The CDR3 nucleotides are TGTGCCAGCATCTGGGACAGGGATCGCACAGATACGCAGTATTTT. It translates to CASIWDRDRTDTQYF.

Only one count was recorded for this clone. The chain links TRBV10-1 to TRBJ2-5; tentative D call: TRBD2 (5 bases). Trimming cost V 3 bases and J 1 base, with 21 bases left between them. CDR3 length: 18 amino acids. The germline V gene encodes CDR1 WNHNN and CDR2 SYGVQD (reference sequence). The CDR3 is CASSEEGPGVSLQETQYF. The CDR3 region has the DNA TGCGCCAGCAGTGAAGAAGGGCCCGGGGTCTCCCTCCAAGAGACCCAGTACTTC.

The V gene is TRBV18, the J gene TRBJ1-1; D perhaps matches TRBD1 (6 bases). Trimming left V 5 bases short and J 1 base short, with 8 bases between. The CDR3 spans 13 residues. CDR1 is KGHSH, CDR2 LQKENI, per germline. The DNA for the CDR3 is TGTGCCAGCTCAGGGGGACAGAACACTGAAGCTTTCTTT. Translated, it gives CASSGGQNTEAFF.

V is TRBV4-2 and J is TRBJ2-7, with unresolved D. The CDR3 consists of 14 residues. Per the germline V gene, CDR1 is LGHNA and CDR2 is YNFKEQ. With 1 base removed from V and 3 bases from J, the gap between germline ends came to 10 bases. This CDR3 is CASSQASHNYEQYF. In DNA, the CDR3 is TGTGCCAGCAGCCAAGCCTCTCACAACTACGAGCAGTACTTC.

The genes are TRBV11-3 and TRBJ2-3; D not resolved. CDR1 and CDR2 from the germline V gene are SGHNT and YENEEA. Trimming shortened V by 5 bases and J by 5 bases, and 11 bases separated the two germline ends. The CDR3 runs 13 residues. The CDR3 loop reads CASSPRKGDTQYF. Here the CDR3 DNA reads TGTGCCAGCAGCCCGCGAAAAGGAGATACGCAGTATTTT.

This chain joins TRBV5-6 and TRBJ2-6; unclear D gene. V was cut by 1 base and J by 3 bases, with 14 bases left in between. This CDR3 is 17 amino acids long. Looked up from germline, CDR1 is SGHDT and CDR2 is YYEEEE. CDR3 DNA: TGTGCCAGCAGCTTGCCAGGAGCCCTGTTTGGGGCCAACGTCCTGACTTTC. The encoded protein is CASSLPGALFGANVLTF.

V usage is TRBV6-5 and J usage is TRBJ2-3, with 9 bases that match TRBD2. Trimming cost V 1 base and J 0 bases; bases outside gene matches: 2. This CDR3 is built from 16 residues. Germline assignment: CDR1 MNHEY and CDR2 SVGAGI. The CDR3 sequence: CASSYLAGVSTDTQYF. The DNA for the CDR3 is TGTGCCAGCAGTTACTTAGCGGGAGTGAGCACAGATACGCAGTATTTT.

The chain uses TRBV7-6 and TRBJ2-3; D may be TRBD2 (6 bases). The germline gives CDR1 SGHVS, CDR2 FNYEAQ. This CDR3 region has 16 residues. V lost 0 bases and J 0 bases, leaving 10 bases between the germline ends. DNA of the CDR3: TGTGCCAGCAGCTTAGCGGGCCGGGGGAGCACAGATACGCAGTATTTT. Protein product: CASSLAGRGSTDTQYF.

The rearrangement joins TRBV29-1 to TRBJ2-5; TRBD1 aligns across 8 bases. The V and J ends lost 4 bases and 1 base, in that order; junction bases with no gene match: 11. Germline V CDR1 and CDR2: SQVTM, ANQGSEA. The CDR3 length is 16 residues. The chain's CDR3 is CSVVTARTGPQETQYF. The CDR3 DNA reads as TGCAGCGTTGTGACAGCCCGGACAGGGCCCCAAGAGACCCAGTACTTC.